This is a list of T cell receptor beta chains from one sample in a study of blood T cell repertoires in COVID-19. This table comes from immunoSEQ multiplex PCR, and its TCRdb copy is limited to in-frame clones, with some not included. Of 140,000 to 150,000 clones listed, 75% to 85% were seen once; the top ten hold approximately 5%. Material: peripheral blood. The receptors stem from a woman aged 45-65 years with acute or convalescent COVID-19. CDR3s include the opening cysteine and the closing phenylalanine or tryptophan. A D gene is named only where the DNA matches it firmly. Clone size is stated in some rows and not others, as once, few, many or a class when expanded.

TRBV6-1	TRBJ1-2	once	.	CASSETGDYGYTF	TGTGCCAGCAGTGAGACAGGCGACTATGGCTACACCTTC
TRBV5-1	TRBJ1-1	.	.	CASSPRVVNTEAFF	TGCGCCAGCAGCCCCAGGGTGGTGAACACTGAAGCTTTCTTT
TRBV19	TRBJ2-1	.	TRBD2	CASRTAGTSGGNEQFF	TGTGCCAGTAGGACCGCCGGGACTAGCGGGGGGAATGAGCAGTTCTTC
TRBV15	TRBJ2-3	once	TRBD1	CATSRDPGGSTDTQYF	TGTGCCACCAGCAGAGATCCAGGGGGTAGCACAGATACGCAGTATTTT
TRBV10-3	TRBJ1-6	once	.	CATSGGGDSPLHF	TGTGCCACCTCGGGCGGGGGAGATTCACCCCTCCACTTT
TRBV19	TRBJ1-1	.	TRBD1	CASSLQGADTEAFF	TGTGCCAGTAGTTTACAGGGGGCGGACACTGAAGCTTTCTTT
TRBV14	TRBJ1-1	.	TRBD1	CASSPGTGSTEAFF	TGTGCCAGCAGCCCTGGGACAGGGAGCACTGAAGCTTTCTTT
TRBV2	TRBJ2-5	.	.	CASSELLPTQYF	TGTGCCAGCAGTGAACTTCTCCCGACCCAGTACTTC
TRBV7-9	TRBJ2-3	.	.	CASSPGGGTDTQYF	TGTGCCAGCAGCCCCGGGGGAGGTACAGATACGCAGTATTTT
TRBV5-1	TRBJ2-5	.	.	CASSLGGRTTQETQYF	TGCGCCAGCAGCTTGGGAGGACGGACTACCCAAGAGACCCAGTACTTC
TRBV18	TRBJ2-2	.	TRBD1	CASSPQRMTGGTGELFF	TGTGCCAGCTCACCTCAACGAATGACAGGGGGCACCGGGGAGCTGTTTTTT
TRBV29-1	TRBJ2-3	.	.	CSLTDLSTDTQYF	TGCAGTCTGACGGACTTGAGCACAGATACGCAGTATTTT
TRBV6-1	TRBJ2-3	few	TRBD2	CASSETITLAGVNTQYF	TGTGCCAGCAGTGAAACCATAACCCTAGCGGGAGTTAATACGCAGTATTTT
TRBV7-8	TRBJ1-2	.	.	CASSLGGGSYGYTF	TGTGCCAGCAGCTTAGGGGGGGGTTCCTATGGCTACACCTTC
TRBV2	TRBJ2-7	.	TRBD2	CASSASGTNYEQYF	TGTGCCAGCAGTGCTAGCGGGACGAACTACGAGCAGTACTTC
TRBV5-1	TRBJ2-1	.	TRBD1	CASSWTDRLEQFF	TGCGCCAGCAGCTGGACGGACAGGCTTGAGCAGTTCTTC
TRBV10-3	TRBJ1-1	.	TRBD1	CASGGREGTEAFF	TGTGCCTCAGGGGGTCGGGAGGGGACTGAAGCTTTCTTT
TRBV5-1	TRBJ2-7	few	TRBD1	CASSLRQGSEQYF	TGCGCCAGCAGCTTAAGACAGGGCTCCGAGCAGTACTTC
TRBV15	TRBJ1-5	once	.	CATSRDRGSNQPQHF	TGTGCCACCAGCAGAGATCGGGGTAGCAATCAGCCCCAGCATTTT
TRBV18	TRBJ1-3	.	TRBD1	CASSPTTLLGTGTGNTIYF	TGTGCCAGCTCACCTACCACTCTTCTCGGGACAGGGACTGGAAACACCATATATTTT
TRBV7-7	TRBJ1-1	few	TRBD1	CAIGTEINTEAFF	TGTGCCATAGGGACAGAGATTAACACTGAAGCTTTCTTT